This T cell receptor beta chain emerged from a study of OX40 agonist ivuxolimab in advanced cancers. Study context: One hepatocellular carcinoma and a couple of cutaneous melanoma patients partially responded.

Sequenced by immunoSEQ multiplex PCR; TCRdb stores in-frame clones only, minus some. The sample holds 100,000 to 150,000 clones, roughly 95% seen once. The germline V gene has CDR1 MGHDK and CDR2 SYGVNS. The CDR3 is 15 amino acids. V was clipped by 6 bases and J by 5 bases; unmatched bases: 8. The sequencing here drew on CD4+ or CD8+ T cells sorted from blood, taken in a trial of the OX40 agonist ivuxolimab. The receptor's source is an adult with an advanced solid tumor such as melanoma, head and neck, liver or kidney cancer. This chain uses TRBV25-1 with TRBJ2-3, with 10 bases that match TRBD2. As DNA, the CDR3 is TGTGCCAGCAGCGAGAGCGGGAGGGCCAGAGATACGCAGTATTTT. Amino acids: CASSESGRARDTQYF.